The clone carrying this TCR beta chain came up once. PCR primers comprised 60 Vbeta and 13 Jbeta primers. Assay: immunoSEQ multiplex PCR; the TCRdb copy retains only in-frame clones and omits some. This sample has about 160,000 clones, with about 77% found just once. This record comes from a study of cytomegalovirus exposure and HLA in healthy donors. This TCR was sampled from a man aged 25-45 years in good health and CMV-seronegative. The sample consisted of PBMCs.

CDR3 bases: TGTGCCAGCAGTTGGGAGGTTGATGGCTACACCTTC. Protein sequence: CASSWEVDGYTF. The chain links TRBV28 to TRBJ1-2, with D hard to call. With 4 bases removed from V and 6 bases from J, the gap between germline ends came to 9 bases. The CDR3 sequence is 12 residues long. CDR1 and CDR2 from the germline V gene are MDHEN and SYDVKM.